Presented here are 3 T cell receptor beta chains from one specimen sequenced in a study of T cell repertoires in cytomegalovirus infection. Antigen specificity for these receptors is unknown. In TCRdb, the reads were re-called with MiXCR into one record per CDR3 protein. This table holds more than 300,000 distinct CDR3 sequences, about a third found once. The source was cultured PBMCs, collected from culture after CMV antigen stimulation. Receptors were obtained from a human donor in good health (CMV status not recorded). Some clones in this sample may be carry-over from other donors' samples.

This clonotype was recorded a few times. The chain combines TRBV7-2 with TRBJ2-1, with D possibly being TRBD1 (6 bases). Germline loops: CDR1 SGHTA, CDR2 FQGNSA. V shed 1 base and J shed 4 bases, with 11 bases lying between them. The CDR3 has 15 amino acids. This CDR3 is CASSLGWGLYNEQFF. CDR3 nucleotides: TGTGCCAGCAGCTTAGGCTGGGGGCTTTACAATGAGCAGTTCTTC.

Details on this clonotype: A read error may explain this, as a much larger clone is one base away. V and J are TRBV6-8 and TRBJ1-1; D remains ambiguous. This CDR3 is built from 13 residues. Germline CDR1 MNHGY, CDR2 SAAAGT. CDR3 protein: CASSSTVNSEAFF. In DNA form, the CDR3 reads TGTGCCAGCAGTTCAACAGTGAACTCTGAAGCTTTCTTT.

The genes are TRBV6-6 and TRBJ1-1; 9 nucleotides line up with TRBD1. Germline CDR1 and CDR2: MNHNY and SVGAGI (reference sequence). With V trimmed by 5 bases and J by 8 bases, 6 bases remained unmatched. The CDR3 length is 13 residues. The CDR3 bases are TGTGCCAGCAGTCTACAGGGGGCAGGAGAAGCTTTCTTT. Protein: CASSLQGAGEAFF.